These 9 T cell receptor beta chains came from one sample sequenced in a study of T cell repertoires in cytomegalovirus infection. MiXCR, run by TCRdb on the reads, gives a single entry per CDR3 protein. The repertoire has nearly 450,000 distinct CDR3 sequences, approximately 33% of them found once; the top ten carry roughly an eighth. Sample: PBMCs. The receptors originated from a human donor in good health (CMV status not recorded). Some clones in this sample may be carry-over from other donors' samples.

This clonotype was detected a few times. The CDR3 coding sequence is TGTGCCAGCAGCTTAGATGGGACTAGCCTCAAAAACATTCAGTACTTC. Translated: CASSLDGTSLKNIQYF. The chain carries TRBV7-2 and TRBJ2-4; TRBD2 agrees at 9 bases. This CDR3 is built from 16 residues. Unmatched junction bases numbered 4, after V lost 1 base and J lost 3 bases. CDR1 is SGHTA and CDR2 is FQGNSA in the germline V gene. The entire variable domain, with the rest obtained from reference TRBV7-2 and TRBJ2-4, is as follows: GAGVSQSPSNKVTEKGKDVELRCDPISGHTALYWYRQSLGQGLEFLIYFQGNSAPDKSGLPSDRFSAERTGGSVSTLTIQRTQQEDSAVYLCASSLDGTSLKNIQYFGAGTRLSVL.

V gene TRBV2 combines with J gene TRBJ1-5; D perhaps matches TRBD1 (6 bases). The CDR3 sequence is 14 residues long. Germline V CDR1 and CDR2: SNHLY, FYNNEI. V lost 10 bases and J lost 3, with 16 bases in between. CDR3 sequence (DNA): TGTGCCACATCCTACAGGGTCGACAATCAGCCCCAGCATTTT. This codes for CATSYRVDNQPQHF.

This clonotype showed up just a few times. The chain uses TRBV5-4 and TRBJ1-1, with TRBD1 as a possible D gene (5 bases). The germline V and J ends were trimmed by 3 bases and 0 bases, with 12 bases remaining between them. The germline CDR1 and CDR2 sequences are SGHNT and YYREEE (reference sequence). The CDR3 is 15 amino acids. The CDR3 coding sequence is TGTGCCAGCAGCTCTCAGGGAGTGATGAACACTGAAGCTTTCTTT. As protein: CASSSQGVMNTEAFF.

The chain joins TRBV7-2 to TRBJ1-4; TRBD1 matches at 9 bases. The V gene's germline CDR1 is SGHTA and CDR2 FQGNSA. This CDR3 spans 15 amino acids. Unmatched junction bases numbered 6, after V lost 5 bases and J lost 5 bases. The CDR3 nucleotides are TGTGCCAGCAGCGCCGGACAGGGGCAGAATGAAAAACTGTTTTTT. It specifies CASSAGQGQNEKLFF.

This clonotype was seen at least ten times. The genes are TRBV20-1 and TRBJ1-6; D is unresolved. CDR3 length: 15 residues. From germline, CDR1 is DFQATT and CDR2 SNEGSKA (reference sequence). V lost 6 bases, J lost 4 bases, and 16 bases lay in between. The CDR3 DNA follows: TGCAGTGCCAAACCAGGACTCGTTTATAATTCACCCCTCCACTTT. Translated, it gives CSAKPGLVYNSPLHF.

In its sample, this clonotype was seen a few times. CDR3 sequence (DNA): TGTGCCAGTAACGACAGGGGTGGGACTTTCTTT. Its translation: CASNDRGGTFF. This chain connects TRBV19 to TRBJ1-1; 8 bases align to TRBD1. Germline V gene lookup returns CDR1 LNHDA and CDR2 SQIVND (reference sequence). V shed 7 bases, J shed 12 bases, and the junction held 7 bases outside the gene matches. The CDR3 spans 11 residues. Based on the CDR3 plus reference TRBV19 and TRBJ1-1, the full variable domain is DGGITQSPKYLFRKEGQNVTLSCEQNLNHDAMYWYRQDPGQGLRLIYYSQIVNDFQKGDIAEGYSVSREKKESFPLTVTSAQKNPTAFYLCASNDRGGTFFGQGTRLTVV.

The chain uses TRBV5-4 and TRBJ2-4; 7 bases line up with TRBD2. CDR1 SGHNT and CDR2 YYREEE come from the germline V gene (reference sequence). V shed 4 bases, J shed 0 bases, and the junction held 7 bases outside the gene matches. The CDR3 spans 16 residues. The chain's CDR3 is CASSPGGNLAKNIQYF. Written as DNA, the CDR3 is TGTGCCAGCAGCCCGGGAGGCAATCTAGCCAAAAACATTCAGTACTTC.

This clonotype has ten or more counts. The CDR3 sequence is CASGSTDTQYF. The CDR3, as DNA: TGTGCCAGCGGGAGCACAGATACGCAGTATTTT. The chain couples TRBV7-2 to TRBJ2-3; no clear D. V lost 8 bases to trimming and J lost 0 bases, with 3 bases between them. CDR3 length equals 11 residues. Germline V gene sequence: CDR1 SGHTA, CDR2 FQGNSA.

DNA of the CDR3: TGCGCCAGCAGCCAAGAGACTAGCGGGGGGCTCAGGGAGCAGTTCTTC. This encodes CASSQETSGGLREQFF. This rearrangement joins TRBV4-1 to TRBJ2-1, with 13 bases matching TRBD2. Germline V lookup: CDR1 MGHRA, CDR2 YSYEKL. With V trimmed by 0 bases and J by 10 bases, 6 bases remained unmatched. The CDR3 runs to 16 residues.